This TCR beta chain was found in a study of T cells in Graves' hyperthyroidism and ophthalmopathy. The study's findings and limits: Stable hyperthyroidism and ophthalmopathy were separated using 13 V-J signatures.

This CDR3 contains 11 residues. Germline CDR1 reads DFQATT; CDR2 reads SNEGSKA (reference sequence). V lost 6 bases to trimming and J lost 9 bases, with 14 bases between them. From RNA transcripts, TCR beta CDR3 regions were amplified. HTBI primers drove first-round RT-PCR of the TCR CDR3. One entry per CDR3 protein results from TCRdb running MiXCR on the multiplex PCR reads. The table lists about 700,000 distinct CDR3 sequences, roughly 45% of them singletons. Regarding this clonotype: The antigen remains undetermined.

Exclusion criteria comprised uncontrolled infection, other autoimmune disease, pregnancy or lactation. Diagnosing involved the use of clinical symptoms, serum thyroxine and TRAb, thyroid ultrasound and orbital computed tomography. The sequenced material came from peripheral blood or thyroid tissue (not recorded which). V gene TRBV20-1 combines with J gene TRBJ2-5; D remains ambiguous. This clonotype originated in an adult man with Graves' disease, either hyperthyroidism or ophthalmopathy (not recorded which). CDR3 sequence: CSAGLLLAQYF. Here the CDR3 DNA reads TGCAGTGCGGGTCTCCTCTTGGCCCAGTACTTC.